Listed below are T cell receptor beta chains from one sample, sequenced in a study of control samples from healthy donors and cancer patients. TCRdb's copy holds only in-frame clones and misses some; the assay was immunoSEQ multiplex PCR. The sample includes some 89,000 clones, about nine tenths of them seen just once. Specimen: blood. The receptors were sampled from a man aged 30 to 45 in good health. CDR3s leave out the opening cysteine and the closing phenylalanine or tryptophan. D genes are given only for firm matches.

d_gene: TRBD1; v_gene: TRBV9; j_gene: TRBJ1-1; CDR3aa: ASSPDRASMNTEAF
d_gene: NA; v_gene: TRBV20-1; j_gene: TRBJ1-1; CDR3aa: SASAQGSTEAF
d_gene: TRBD1; v_gene: TRBV5-8; j_gene: TRBJ1-2; CDR3aa: ASSWDRSYGYT
d_gene: NA; v_gene: TRBV7-3; j_gene: TRBJ1-1; CDR3aa: ASSPPLTTEAF
d_gene: TRBD1; v_gene: TRBV19; j_gene: TRBJ1-1; CDR3aa: ASSTKRQGATEAF
d_gene: TRBD1; v_gene: TRBV27; j_gene: TRBJ2-3; CDR3aa: ASRQEDRGVTQY
d_gene: NA; v_gene: TRBV4-2; j_gene: TRBJ1-6; CDR3aa: ASSQSNSPLH
d_gene: NA; v_gene: TRBV6-5; j_gene: TRBJ1-2; CDR3aa: ASTSWVGGYT
d_gene: TRBD1; v_gene: TRBV27; j_gene: TRBJ2-2; CDR3aa: ASGRWTGLTGELF
d_gene: TRBD2; v_gene: TRBV3-1/TRBV3-2; j_gene: TRBJ2-7; CDR3aa: ASSQTSGGAYEQY